The present T cell receptor (beta chain) was sequenced within a study of blood T cell repertoires in COVID-19. Sequencing was performed with immunoSEQ multiplex PCR; in TCRdb, only in-frame clones are kept and a portion is missing. The repertoire holds around 92,000 clones, with approximately 86% as singletons. The specimen sequenced was peripheral blood. This clonotype was sampled from a woman in her sixties in a cohort sampled during active or convalescent COVID-19.

The CDR3 reads CASSLGAGTDEQPQHF. CDR3 DNA: TGTGCCAGCAGCTTGGGGGCCGGGACAGACGAGCAGCCCCAGCATTTT. The chain couples TRBV5-5 to TRBJ1-5; 7 positions agree with TRBD1. Losses at the gene ends were 0 bases for V and 7 bases for J; bases not matched to a gene: 10. CDR3 size: 16 residues. Per the germline V gene, CDR1 is SGHKS and CDR2 is YYEKEE (reference sequence).